This TCR beta chain was recovered during a study of OX40 agonist ivuxolimab in advanced cancers. Study-level background: Partial responses were achieved by three patients, one with hepatocellular carcinoma and two with cutaneous melanoma.

Whole-study results and caveats: In the 0.1-3.0 mg/kg groups, partial responders showed among the lowest expansion.

In the case of this clone: Its specificity is not known.

Profiled with immunoSEQ multiplex PCR; TCRdb holds only in-frame clones, not every one. There are 40,000 to 50,000 clones in the sample; approximately 80% occur only once, and 15% lies in the top ten. The sequencing used CD4+ or CD8+ T cells sorted from blood, collected in a trial of the OX40 agonist ivuxolimab. The sequence came from an adult with an advanced solid tumor such as melanoma, head and neck, liver or kidney cancer.

Here the CDR3 reads CASSYSGRASYEQYF. In DNA, the CDR3 is TGTGCCAGCAGTTACTCGGGCAGGGCCTCCTACGAGCAGTACTTC. The chain has TRBV6-5 and TRBJ2-7, with D perhaps TRBD1 (5 bases). Deletions cut 0 bases from V and 0 bases from J, with 9 bases between. Per germline, CDR1 MNHEY and CDR2 SVGAGI. This CDR3 has 15 amino acids.